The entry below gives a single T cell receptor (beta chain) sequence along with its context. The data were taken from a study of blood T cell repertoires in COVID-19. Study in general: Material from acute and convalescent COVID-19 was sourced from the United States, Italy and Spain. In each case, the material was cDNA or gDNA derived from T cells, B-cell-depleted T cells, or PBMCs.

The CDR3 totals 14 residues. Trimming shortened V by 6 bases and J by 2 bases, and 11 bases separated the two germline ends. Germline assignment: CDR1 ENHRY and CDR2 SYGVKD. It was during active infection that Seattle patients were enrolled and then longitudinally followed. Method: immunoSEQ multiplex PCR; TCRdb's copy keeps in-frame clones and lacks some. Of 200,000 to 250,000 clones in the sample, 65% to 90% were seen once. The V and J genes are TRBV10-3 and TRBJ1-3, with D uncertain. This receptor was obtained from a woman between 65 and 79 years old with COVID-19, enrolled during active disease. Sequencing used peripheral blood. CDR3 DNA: TGTGCCATCAGCGAAGGAGAACCTGGAAACACCATATATTTT. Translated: CAISEGEPGNTIYF.